These 25 T cell receptor beta chains originate from one sample sequenced in a study of shared clonotypes between healthy human individuals. TCRdb keeps only in-frame clones here, not all; method: immunoSEQ multiplex PCR. The sample has 450,000 to 500,000 clones, over 70% seen once. Sequenced input: PBMCs. Source of these receptors: a woman in her 40s in good health. Some clones in this sample may be carry-over from other donors' samples.

The chain uses TRBV27 and TRBJ2-2; TRBD1 matches at 8 bases. V trimming: 3 bases; J trimming: 8 bases; junction bases outside the gene matches: 8. The CDR3 contains 15 residues. Germline assignment: CDR1 MNHEY and CDR2 SMNVEV (reference sequence). The CDR3 sequence is CASSFGLDRGGELFF. CDR3 nucleotides: TGTGCCAGCAGTTTTGGGCTTGACAGGGGAGGGGAGCTGTTTTTT.

Concerning this clone itself: One base away lies a much larger clone, so this may be a sequencing read error. The V and J genes are TRBV27 and TRBJ2-3; D uncertain. Germline values: CDR1 MNHEY, CDR2 SMNVEV (reference sequence). The CDR3 spans 13 residues. The CDR3: CSSSSGGTDTQYF. As DNA, the CDR3 is TGTTCCAGCTCCTCTGGCGGCACAGATACGCAGTATTTT.

The rearrangement uses TRBV5-1 and TRBJ1-4, with D possibly matching TRBD1 (5 bases). Germline CDR1 SGHRS, CDR2 YFSETQ. CDR3 length: 14 amino acids. V gave up 0 bases and J gave up 8 bases, with 11 bases separating them. This CDR3 is CASSLEQPGEKLFF. The CDR3 bases are TGCGCCAGCAGCTTGGAACAGCCAGGGGAAAAACTGTTTTTT.

CDR3 nucleotide sequence: TGTGCCAGCAGTCAAGGGCCTCAGGGGCGAGAGACCCAGTACTTC. Protein product: CASSQGPQGRETQYF. This sequence joins TRBV5-4 and TRBJ2-5; TRBD1 is a possible D gene (6 bases). The CDR3 has 15 amino acids. V lost 5 bases, J lost 4 bases, and 18 bases lay in between. Germline CDR1 is SGHNT and CDR2 is YYREEE (reference sequence).

This clone turned up a few times. This is likely an artifact of a read error, given a far larger clone one base away. This same CDR3 is encoded by further DNA sequences in the sample. The rearrangement joins TRBV2 to TRBJ2-2; 10 bases align to TRBD1. The ends lost 8 bases at V and 4 bases at J; junction bases unmatched: 10. This CDR3 comprises 16 residues. Germline values: CDR1 SNHLY, CDR2 FYNNEI. The CDR3 bases are TGTGCCAGCTCCGGGACAGGGGTCTGTCTCACCGGGGAGCTGTTTTTT. Amino acids: CASSGTGVCLTGELFF.

The V and J genes are TRBV11-2 and TRBJ2-7; 7 bases match TRBD2. With V trimmed by 7 bases and J by 7 bases, 13 bases remained unmatched. The CDR3 spans 14 residues. Germline CDR1 reads SGHAT; CDR2 reads FQNNGV. CDR3 nucleotides: TGTGCCAGCACCTCTATCGGGGGGTTGGGTGAGCAGTACTTC. Residues: CASTSIGGLGEQYF.

Remarks on this clone: This likely traces to a read error, being one base from a far larger clone. The chain links TRBV28 to TRBJ1-4; 7 bases are shared with TRBD1. V dropped 8 bases and J dropped 8; count of bases not matched to a gene: 5. CDR1 and CDR2 from the germline V gene are MDHEN and SYDVKM. This CDR3 is 12 amino acids long. The CDR3 loop reads CASRPDREKLFF. DNA of the CDR3: TGTGCCAGCCGTCCGGACAGGGAAAAACTGTTTTTT.

V gene TRBV29-1 combines with J gene TRBJ2-1; a weak D match, TRBD1 (8 bases). This CDR3 has 15 residues. V was clipped by 5 bases and J by 3 bases, with 17 bases between them. CDR1 is SQVTM and CDR2 is ANQGSEA in the germline V gene. Here the CDR3 DNA reads TGCAGCGTTAGACAGGGGAGGGGGTTCTACAATGAGCAGTTCTTC. Translated, it gives CSVRQGRGFYNEQFF.

Worth noting for this clone: A read error likely explains this, since a far larger clone differs by one base. The genes are TRBV7-8 and TRBJ2-7; D ambiguous. The CDR3 is 15 amino acids. In germline, CDR1 is SGHVS, CDR2 FQNEAQ. CDR3 amino acids: CVSSFLRYSPYEQYF. The CDR3 nucleotides are TGTGTCAGCAGTTTCCTCCGCTACTCACCCTACGAGCAGTACTTC.

This chain uses TRBV10-3 with TRBJ2-3, with TRBD2 as a possible D gene (6 bases). The germline gives CDR1 ENHRY, CDR2 SYGVKD. Trimming left V 6 bases short and J 2 bases short, with 12 bases between. This CDR3 has 14 amino acids. The CDR3 loop is CAISPGLLTDTQYF. CDR3 DNA sequence: TGTGCCATCAGCCCGGGACTTCTCACAGATACGCAGTATTTT.

The CDR3 is CASSKWALAGGPNEQYF. The CDR3 coding sequence is TGTGCCAGCAGCAAATGGGCACTAGCGGGAGGGCCCAACGAGCAGTACTTC. This rearrangement joins TRBV21-1 to TRBJ2-7; the table's D gene call, TRBD2, was not cross checked with the DNA. TRBV21-1 is described as a pseudogene. The CDR3 loop spans 17 amino acids.

The chain joins TRBV11-2 to TRBJ2-7; 8 bases agree with TRBD1. Germline trimming cut 5 bases from V and 3 bases from J; bases unmatched to any gene: 6. Germline-derived CDR1 and CDR2 are SGHAT and FQNNGV. The CDR3 is 14 amino acids. CDR3 residues: CASSQGQGSYEQYF. CDR3 DNA sequence: TGTGCCAGCAGCCAAGGACAGGGCAGCTACGAGCAGTACTTC.

This clone was counted only a few times. This may come from a read error, since a much larger clone is one base off. The sample holds other DNA sequences that translate to the same CDR3. The chain combines TRBV2 with TRBJ2-1; 7 positions match TRBD2. Germline V gene lookup returns CDR1 SNHLY and CDR2 FYNNEI. The CDR3 length is 15 residues. J gave up 10 bases and V 8 bases, and 17 bases lay outside the gene matches. Here the CDR3 DNA reads TGTGCCAGCTCCCGCGAGGCTAGCGGCCTTGTGGAGCAGTTCTTC. It translates to CASSREASGLVEQFF.

V usage is TRBV9 and J usage is TRBJ2-1; TRBD2 matches 8 bases. The CDR3 has 15 amino acids. V shed 2 bases, J shed 9 bases, and the junction held 10 bases outside the gene matches. Germline CDR1 and CDR2: SGDLS and YYNGEE. CDR3 coding DNA: TGTGCCAGCAGCGTTACCGGGACTAGTCACGGTGAGCAGTTCTTC. This gives the protein CASSVTGTSHGEQFF.

The chain couples TRBV15 to TRBJ2-7; 9 nucleotides agree with TRBD2. Trimming cost V 3 bases and J 2 bases; bases outside gene matches: 5. In germline, CDR1 is LNHNV, CDR2 YYDKDF (reference sequence). The CDR3 sequence is 15 residues long. The CDR3 here is CATSSLAGAAYEQYF. DNA of the CDR3: TGTGCCACCAGCAGCTTAGCGGGGGCAGCCTACGAGCAGTACTTC.

On this clone: With a much larger clone just one base away, this may be a read error. The sample has other DNA sequences that encode this CDR3 too. The V gene is TRBV7-9, the J gene TRBJ1-1; D gene uncertain. The CDR3 contains 14 residues. Per germline, CDR1 SEHNR and CDR2 FQNEAQ (reference sequence). The germline V and J ends were trimmed by 1 base and 1 base, with 7 bases remaining between them. The CDR3 coding sequence is TGTGCCAGCAGCTTAGTTGGCGGGAACACTGAAGCTTTCTTT. Amino acids: CASSLVGGNTEAFF.

Here the CDR3 reads CASSPGSYNEQFF. In DNA, the CDR3 is TGTGCCAGCAGCCCGGGATCATACAATGAGCAGTTCTTC. The chain has TRBV7-3 and TRBJ2-1, with D perhaps TRBD2 (5 bases). The germline V gene encodes CDR1 SGHTA and CDR2 FQGTGA. The CDR3 runs to 13 residues. V lost 5 bases and J 4 bases, leaving 9 bases between the germline ends. Filled out from reference TRBV7-3 and TRBJ2-1, the complete variable domain reads GAGVSQTPSNKVTEKGKYVELRCDPISGHTALYWYRQSLGQGPEFLIYFQGTGAADDSGLPNDRFFAVRPEGSVSTLKIQRTERGDSAVYLCASSPGSYNEQFFGPGTRLTVL.

This chain uses TRBV28 with TRBJ1-1; D is uncertain. The length of the CDR3 is 12 residues. Per the germline V gene, CDR1 is MDHEN and CDR2 is SYDVKM. Between the trimmed V and J ends, which lost 5 bases and 7 bases, there was a span of 11 bases. The chain's CDR3 is CASSEAGGEAFF. In DNA, the CDR3 is TGTGCCAGCAGTGAGGCGGGAGGTGAAGCTTTCTTT.

Ten or more counts support this clone. This same CDR3 is encoded by further DNA sequences in the sample. The chain recombines TRBV6-5 with TRBJ2-7, with 10 bases fitting TRBD1. V shed 2 bases, J shed 5 bases, and the junction held 6 bases outside the gene matches. The CDR3 covers 15 residues. Germline assignment: CDR1 MNHEY and CDR2 SVGAGI. The CDR3 DNA reads as TGTGCCAGCAGTTACATGACAGGGGGCCGGGACGAGCAGTACTTC. This codes for CASSYMTGGRDEQYF.

This chain connects TRBV29-1 to TRBJ2-7, with D possibly matching TRBD2 (5 bases). V was trimmed by 6 bases and J by 4 bases, leaving 16 bases between them. This CDR3 comprises 13 residues. Germline V gene lookup returns CDR1 SQVTM and CDR2 ANQGSEA. The CDR3 DNA follows: TGCAGCGTGGATGCAGGAGGTGGGTACGAGCAGTACTTC. Its protein product is CSVDAGGGYEQYF.

With regard to this clone: Just one base apart from a much larger clone, this may be a read error. The rearrangement uses TRBV7-2 and TRBJ2-2, with TRBD1 matching over 7 bases. Trimming at V came to 5 bases and at J to 5 bases, leaving 11 bases not matched to a gene. Germline values: CDR1 SGHTA, CDR2 FQGNSA. The CDR3 extends over 16 amino acids. CDR3 loop: CASSPECTGVTGELFF. As DNA, the CDR3 is TGTGCCAGCAGCCCCGAGTGTACAGGGGTTACCGGGGAGCTGTTTTTT.

About this clone: A far larger clone is a single base away, which makes a read error likely. The sample contains more than one DNA sequence encoding this CDR3. The chain carries TRBV29-1 and TRBJ1-4; D is uncertain. CDR1 and CDR2 from the germline V gene are SQVTM and ANQGSEA. Trimming shortened V by 1 base and J by 7 bases, and 13 bases separated the two germline ends. The CDR3 extends over 14 amino acids. The CDR3: CSVEAVGGVEKLFF. In DNA, the CDR3 is TGCAGCGTTGAAGCGGTGGGAGGCGTTGAAAAACTGTTTTTT.

The chain joins TRBV6-1 to TRBJ1-2; D remains unclear. The CDR3 runs to 13 residues. Per germline, CDR1 MNHNS and CDR2 SASEGT. V lost 1 base to trimming and J lost 8 bases, with 11 bases between them. The CDR3 sequence is CASSEGVVRGYTF. The CDR3 DNA reads TGTGCCAGCAGTGAAGGGGTGGTTCGGGGCTACACCTTC.

This clone appeared once. J is TRBJ1-2 and V is TRBV4-1, with D possibly matching TRBD1 (5 bases). CDR1 is MGHRA and CDR2 is YSYEKL in the germline V gene. Between the trimmed V and J ends, which lost 5 bases and 2 bases, there was a span of 9 bases. The length of the CDR3 is 13 residues. DNA of the CDR3: TGCGCCAGCAGCTCCGGGGCGAACTATGGCTACACCTTC. As protein: CASSSGANYGYTF.

This clone has just a few counts. The J gene is TRBJ1-2, the V gene TRBV6-1; possibly TRBD1 for D (5 bases). The CDR3 is 15 amino acids. V lost 5 bases and J lost 0, with 13 bases in between. The germline V gene has CDR1 MNHNS and CDR2 SASEGT. DNA of the CDR3: TGTGCCAGCAGTTCCCAGACAGCTCCTAACTATGGCTACACCTTC. This translates into CASSSQTAPNYGYTF.